This entry lists 20 T cell receptor beta chains sequenced from one sample in a study of graft-versus-host responses after intestinal transplantation. Assay: immunoSEQ multiplex PCR; the TCRdb copy retains only in-frame clones and omits some. The table has tens of thousands of clones, around 90% seen once. The antigens these receptors bind are not known. This specimen was unstimulated CD8+ T cells sorted from spleen or lymph node cells, taken before transplant. These receptors all come from a human donor who was the organ donor for an intestinal transplant.

The rearrangement uses TRBV6-5 and TRBJ1-5, with 10 bases that match TRBD1. CDR1 and CDR2 from the germline V gene are MNHEY and SVGAGI. The V segment lost 5 bases and the J segment 5 bases; nucleotides outside the gene matches: 3. CDR3 length equals 14 residues. The CDR3 here is CASSDRGPHQPQHF. CDR3 nucleotides: TGTGCCAGCAGTGACAGGGGGCCTCATCAGCCCCAGCATTTT.

This rearrangement joins TRBV5-4 to TRBJ2-5; weak D call: TRBD1 (6 bases). CDR1 is SGHNT, CDR2 YYREEE, per germline (reference sequence). The CDR3 spans 15 residues. V shed 3 bases and J shed 5 bases, with 17 bases lying between them. DNA of the CDR3: TGTGCCAGCAGCTCCTACTCAGGGGAGCGGGAGACCCAGTACTTC. This sequence encodes CASSSYSGERETQYF.

The V and J genes are TRBV11-2 and TRBJ2-7; 8 bases are a match to TRBD2. Germline CDR1 SGHAT, CDR2 FQNNGV. The CDR3 is 14 amino acids. V trimming: 2 bases; J trimming: 4 bases; junction bases outside the gene matches: 4. CDR3 nucleotides: TGTGCCAGCAGCTTAACTAGCGGAATATACGAGCAGTACGTC. The encoded protein is CASSLTSGIYEQYV.

This clone was seen once. The genes are TRBV2 and TRBJ2-3, with no clear D. The CDR3 is made up of 14 amino acids. V lost 6 bases, J lost 2 bases, and 12 bases lay in between. Per germline, CDR1 SNHLY and CDR2 FYNNEI. CDR3 loop: CASRQPGYTDTQYF. In DNA form, the CDR3 reads TGTGCCAGCAGACAACCCGGGTACACAGATACGCAGTATTTT.

The chain employs TRBV5-1 and TRBJ2-7; D is uncertain. CDR3 length: 13 amino acids. CDR1 is SGHRS, CDR2 YFSETQ, per germline. The germline V and J ends were trimmed by 0 bases and 3 bases, with 7 bases remaining between them. The chain's CDR3 is CASSLGQYYEQYV. As DNA, the CDR3 is TGCGCCAGCAGCTTGGGGCAGTACTACGAGCAGTACGTC.

This chain links TRBV7-8 with TRBJ1-5, with no clear D. CDR3 size: 16 residues. Between the trimmed V and J ends, which lost 1 base and 1 base, there was a span of 11 bases. Germline V gives CDR1 SGHVS, CDR2 FQNEAQ. CDR3 in amino acids: CASSLGVRGSNQPQHF. In DNA form, the CDR3 reads TGTGCCAGCAGCTTAGGTGTACGGGGAAGCAATCAGCCCCAGCATTTT.

V is TRBV5-4 and J is TRBJ1-5, with a tentative D call TRBD1 (5 bases). CDR3 length equals 17 residues. CDR1 is SGHNT, CDR2 YYREEE, per germline (reference sequence). The V and J ends lost 1 base and 1 base respectively, with 15 bases between them. CDR3 in DNA: TGTGCCAGCAGCTTGACGCAGGGTACCTTAAGCAATCAGCCCCAGCATTTT. Its protein is CASSLTQGTLSNQPQHF.

The rearrangement links TRBV6-1 to TRBJ1-1, with D possibly matching TRBD1 (5 bases). Germline-derived CDR1 and CDR2 are MNHNS and SASEGT. Trimming cost V 6 bases and J 3 bases, with 11 bases left between them. The CDR3 contains 13 residues. CDR3 coding DNA: TGTGCCAGCAGGGAGGGGAGGCACACTGAAGCTTTCTTT. Protein product: CASREGRHTEAFF.

This clone was found once. The chain joins TRBV4-1 to TRBJ2-5; 10 bases are a match to TRBD2. CDR3 size: 18 residues. The V gene's germline CDR1 is MGHRA and CDR2 YSYEKL. Losses at the gene ends were 4 bases for V and 7 bases for J; bases not matched to a gene: 18. The CDR3 DNA sequence: TGCGCCAGCAGCCTCCGGCCCGTGCTAGCGGGGGTTGAGGGGACCCAGTACTTC. Translated: CASSLRPVLAGVEGTQYF.

This chain joins TRBV29-1 and TRBJ2-7; TRBD2 matches at 10 bases. The length of the CDR3 is 13 residues. Germline CDR1 reads SQVTM; CDR2 reads ANQGSEA. After removal of 4 bases from V and 4 bases from J, the junction contained 4 bases not matched to a gene. Written as DNA, the CDR3 is TGCAGCGTTGTCCCTAGCGGGGGATACGAGCAGTACGTC. Protein: CSVVPSGGYEQYV.

The chain links TRBV7-9 to TRBJ1-2; the match to TRBD1 covers 10 bases. Germline V gives CDR1 SEHNR, CDR2 FQNEAQ (reference sequence). Unmatched junction bases numbered 9, after V lost 5 bases and J lost 6 bases. The CDR3 is 15 residues long. The CDR3 bases are TGTGCCAGCAGCATCCCGGGACAGGGGTTGGATGGCTACACCTTC. Residues: CASSIPGQGLDGYTF.

The chain is built from TRBV13 and TRBJ1-4; no firm D call. V was shortened by 1 base and J by 8 bases, with 8 bases between the two germline ends. CDR3 length: 13 amino acids. Germline V CDR1 and CDR2: PRHDT, FYEKMQ (reference sequence). The CDR3 reads CASSLDREEKLFF. As DNA, the CDR3 is TGTGCCAGCAGCTTAGACCGGGAGGAAAAACTGTTTTTT.

The chain links TRBV6-5 to TRBJ1-2; D is possibly TRBD1 (5 bases). V dropped 5 bases and J dropped 6 bases, with 16 bases sitting between them. CDR3 size: 14 residues. Germline V gene sequence: CDR1 MNHEY, CDR2 SVGAGI. CDR3 DNA: TGTGCCAGCAGTCCCTTCAGGGATGATGATGGCTACACCTTC. Translation gives CASSPFRDDDGYTF.

The CDR3 region has the DNA TGTGCCAGCAGCTTGGATCGGGACAGGGTTAACGAGCAGTACGTC. Amino acids: CASSLDRDRVNEQYV. V and J are TRBV5-4 and TRBJ2-7; 9 bases match TRBD1. The length of the CDR3 is 15 residues. V dropped 0 bases and J dropped 5; count of bases not matched to a gene: 6. CDR1 SGHNT and CDR2 YYREEE come from the germline V gene (reference sequence).

The chain links TRBV15 to TRBJ1-2, with TRBD1 as a possible D gene (6 bases). This CDR3 has 15 residues. Trimming took off 3 bases at V and 2 bases at J, with 13 bases between the two ends. Germline values: CDR1 LNHNV, CDR2 YYDKDF (reference sequence). The CDR3 here is CATSRTEGGNYGYTF. For the CDR3, the DNA is TGTGCCACCAGCAGGACGGAGGGGGGGAACTATGGCTACACCTTC.

The chain carries TRBV27 and TRBJ1-5, with D uncertain. The V gene lost 6 bases and the J gene lost 1 base, with 7 bases spanning the gap. CDR3 length: 13 residues. Per germline, CDR1 MNHEY and CDR2 SMNVEV (reference sequence). CDR3 loop: CASRYGSNQPQHF. The CDR3 DNA reads TGTGCCAGCAGGTACGGGAGCAATCAGCCCCAGCATTTT.

This clone came up a few times. This chain connects TRBV28 to TRBJ1-1; no clear D. Trimming shortened V by 11 bases and J by 1 base, and 17 bases separated the two germline ends. Germline lookup yields CDR1 MDHEN and CDR2 SYDVKM. The CDR3 totals 14 residues. CDR3 in DNA: TGTGCCGGAGGGATTGATGGGGAGAACACTGAAGCTTTCTTT. Protein sequence: CAGGIDGENTEAFF. Filled out from reference TRBV28 and TRBJ1-1, the complete variable domain reads DVKVTQSSRYLVKRTGEKVFLECVQDMDHENMFWYRQDPGLGLRLIYFSYDVKMKEKGDIPEGYSVSREKKERFSLILESASTNQTSMYLCAGGIDGENTEAFFGQGTRLTVV.

The chain couples TRBV30 to TRBJ2-1; 7 positions agree with TRBD2. Germline V gene data show CDR1 as GTSNPN and CDR2 as SVGIG (reference sequence). The CDR3 spans 16 residues. J gave up 1 base and V 3 bases, and 9 bases lay outside the gene matches. The CDR3 DNA sequence: TGTGCCTGGAGCCGACTAGCAGACCCGTCCTACAATGAGCAGTTCTTC. This encodes CAWSRLADPSYNEQFF.

This clone was seen a single time. The chain recombines TRBV28 with TRBJ1-1; D is undetermined. Germline CDR1 is MDHEN and CDR2 is SYDVKM. The CDR3 spans 13 residues. V was pared by 3 bases and J by 4 bases, with 9 bases between. The CDR3 DNA sequence: TGTGCCAGCAGTTTGGGAGACACCACTGAAGCTTTCTTT. Residues: CASSLGDTTEAFF.

The rearrangement joins TRBV29-1 to TRBJ1-2, with TRBD1 matching over 9 bases. V shed 4 bases, J shed 3 bases, and the junction held 0 bases outside the gene matches. This CDR3 spans 12 amino acids. Looked up from germline, CDR1 is SQVTM and CDR2 is ANQGSEA. CDR3 residues: CSVGDRDYGYTF. Written as DNA, the CDR3 is TGCAGCGTTGGGGACAGGGACTATGGCTACACCTTC.